The subject of this entry is one T cell receptor beta chain. Which antigen it targets is not known. No much larger clone is present one base from it, and per-base qualities are unavailable. This sample stems from a study of cytomegalovirus exposure and HLA in healthy donors (dated by TCRdb to 2016 to 2017). A note on the overall study: An earlier analysis of fewer than 750 of the donors reported around 280 Gb of sequence data and about 120 million unique TCR beta sequences obtained from some 170 million T cells. On average, about 240,000 unique TCR beta nucleotide sequences were sequenced per donor among a few hundred genotyped donors of the cohort, with around 19% of those sequences being non-productive. Both class I and class II loci were covered by HLA typing, at four-digit resolution. In a later analysis, previously published TCR beta repertoires from roughly 710 donors were re-analyzed and high-resolution HLA genotyping was added so that TCR occurrence patterns could be studied. Donor age, sex, ethnicity and CMV serostatus were collected together with the repertoire data. In the later analysis, no new phenotypic data were used to find candidate immune exposures; instead, reliance was placed on TCR beta sequences and their occurrence across donors. The study used immunosequencing to profile the T cell repertoires of approximately 690 subjects and linked those repertoires to cytomegalovirus serostatus. An early release that covered roughly 600 HLA-typed donors contained around 300 gigabases of sequencing data and approximately 85 million unique TCR sequences. All discovery cohort repertoires had been generated on a single sequencing platform. To predict cytomegalovirus infection status, the study combined high-throughput TCR immunosequencing, statistical association of individual TCRs with disease status, and machine learning. An earlier analysis of more than 450 of the donors used high-throughput TCR beta sequencing to judge whether each TCR beta V gene segment behaved as functional or pseudogenic. The study aimed to test whether signatures of past pathogen exposure could be identified by cataloging public T cell receptors. Because of strong linkage in the cohort, 5 or 6 DR-DQ haplotypes were treated as single units for association and clustering. A later genetic analysis took genome-wide SNP genotypes for 398 of the 666 donors and used that subset as a discovery cohort. In addition to the first cohort of roughly 670 subjects, a separate validation cohort of under 150 different subjects was used. Of the 398 genotyped donors, over 80% were placed in the genetic ancestry cluster associated with self-reported Caucasian donors. Typing coverage varied by locus: roughly 629-640 donors for A, B, C, DRB1 and DQB1; more than 500 for DQA1; some 610 for DPA1; 450 to 480 for DPB1. On the study overall, not on this receptor specifically: The cohort was sequenced for TCR beta chains only, and without alpha or paired-chain data the features that could be detected were limited. Linkage disequilibrium might explain the correlated functional status among segregating V segments, but an unknown experimental factor could not be ruled out. Presence/absence analyses assumed roughly uniform sequencing depth across donors, an assumption that may not hold. A cluster of highly shared sequence variants was judged likely to represent a technical artifact of the sequencing pipeline. Cytomegalovirus status was reported to be diagnosed by the classifier with high specificity and sensitivity in both the original and validation cohorts. A further reported finding was that TCR beta sequences accurately predicted the HLA-A and HLA-B alleles for most subjects in the first cohort. In a later genetic analysis, fewer N-insertions in productive TCRs were reported among donors in an Asian-associated ancestry cluster than the roughly 640-donor mean. The authors suggested that the approach could potentially be extended to other disease states and immunological phenotypes. Fewer than 20 rarely observed V segments, including chromosome 9 orphons, were excluded from the earlier analysis of some 590 of the donors because counts were too low. In a later genetic analysis, a missense DCLRE1C variant was associated with V-gene and J-gene trimming of TCR beta chains, and the association was replicated in an independent cohort. Broadly in line with IMGT annotations, most TCR beta V segments showed up in productive rearrangements about 87% or about 30% of the time in an earlier analysis of 450 to 750 of the donors. A total of about 180 TCR beta chains were listed by the study as associated with cytomegalovirus. A later analysis reported that several top co-occurrence clusters appeared linked to parvovirus B19, influenza, CMV and Epstein-Barr virus. CMV serostatus was the only immune exposure information available for the cohort. In a later analysis, the rate of TCR association differed among HLA loci, with DRB1 alleles having the most associated TCRs and HLA-C alleles having the fewest. In a later analysis, HLA-associated TCR beta chains were found to be more clonally expanded and to have lower generation probabilities than equally common non-associated chains. A few of the identified cytomegalovirus-associated TCR beta chains were confirmed in vitro to be specific for cytomegalovirus antigens. In a later analysis, most CMV-associated TCR beta chains were found to appear HLA-restricted, with HLA associations seemingly driven largely by CMV exposure. Most TCR sequences were observed very rarely across donors, whereas some public TCRs were present in many individuals. A later analysis associated about 17,000 TCR beta sequences with specific HLA alleles at a false discovery rate of 0.05. Strong co-occurrence of HLA alleles, especially DR and DQ, made assigning TCR associations to individual alleles difficult. Some IMGT-functional V segments, including TRBV6-2 and TRBV6-3, could not be distinguished by the 87-base-pair reads and were therefore excluded. Because HLA typing was missing for some donors at each locus, association tests included only the typed subset.

The library came from the immunoSEQ multiplex PCR assay. A mixture of 60 forward primers for TCR Vbeta segments and 13 reverse primers for TCR Jbeta segments was used in the multiplex PCR. Amplification of the CDR3 region of rearranged TCR beta genes was performed with a multiplex PCR assay on genomic DNA. The amplified TCR beta libraries were sequenced on the Illumina HiSeq System as 87-base-pair reads. The original methods were these. A later analysis counted tens of millions of unique TCR beta chains across the 650 to 700 repertoires, and around 9.9 million of these chains were shared by at least two donors. To remove PCR and sequencing errors, raw reads were error-corrected and collapsed into unique sequences using a nearest-neighbor algorithm that merged closely related sequences. Alignment of CDR3 sequences to IMGT reference sequences was used to assign V, D and J gene segments. For a sequence to be retained, a match of at least six nucleotides to both a V gene segment and a J gene segment was required. A rearrangement was called productive if the CDR3 had no stop codons and remained in frame with V and J, and every other rearrangement was called non-productive. Following IMGT convention, CDR3 was defined as the stretch from the second conserved V-encoded cysteine up to the conserved J-encoded phenylalanine. Sequences without an unambiguous match to a single V gene segment were excluded from the earlier analysis of a few hundred of the donors. An earlier analysis of approximately 590 of the donors classified V segments as functional when productive rearrangements were above 56.7% and as segregating when the standard deviation between donors was above 5%. A statistical classification framework was built for diagnosing cytomegalovirus status from the catalog of TCR beta chain sequences. In a later analysis, TCR nucleotide sequences were compared against IMGT/GENE-DB human TR gene sequences so that V and J genes could be assigned. In a later analysis, CDR3 sequences and most-parsimonious VDJ recombination scenarios were assigned using the TCRdist pipeline. In a later analysis, each TCR beta chain was defined by its CDR3 amino acid sequence together with its V-gene family, and reads lacking a unique V-gene family were excluded. To address suspected cross-contamination and a sequencing artifact, a later analysis removed 550 to 750 highly shared, low-generation-probability nucleotide sequences. In a later analysis, a clonal expansion index for each public chain was calculated from normalized within-repertoire ranks of inferred template counts. In a later analysis, generation probabilities were computed with a VDJ recombination model fitted to out-of-frame rearrangements, and the resulting probabilities were checked against IGoR. In a later analysis, TCR-TCR, TCR-HLA and TCR-CMV co-occurrence was scored with hypergeometric tests, and a repertoire-size bias correction was applied to TCR pairs. False discovery rates were estimated in a later analysis by permuting HLA or CMV assignments 20 times. In a later analysis, co-occurring TCRs were grouped using DBSCAN, and TCRdist sequence similarity was added for clustering within HLA-allele-positive subsets. Co-occurrence clustering excluded repertoires with fewer than 30,000 or more than 120,000 public chains, plus five with anomalous nucleotide sharing. In its TCRdb copy, this immuneACCESS table keeps in-frame sequences only and misses some clones. Where compared with another copy, unresolved V genes explain less than half of these, and the others have no known cause. V and J calls and clone size follow that table, whereas D and trimming were derived from the DNA. The sample contains roughly 220,000 clones, 75% of them found a single time. The ten biggest clones cover approximately 1.7% of the sample.

The cohort was made up of approximately 670 healthy bone marrow donors. At the time of sampling, every cohort member was nominally healthy, though immune exposures that went unrecorded were likely present. The donor was CMV seronegative and was included in the group of 352 seronegative cohort members. A peripheral blood sample was provided by each donor, and peripheral blood mononuclear cells were used for TCR beta sequencing. The Qiagen DNeasy Blood Extraction Kit was used to extract genomic DNA from the blood cell samples. The CDR3 goes from the cysteine to the phenylalanine over 14 residues. This entry keeps only the CDR3 DNA: 42 bases, framed from base 1. The germline V gene encodes CDR1 SNHLY and CDR2 FYNNEI. The junction shows trimming of 4 bases on V and 3 bases on J, plus 10 bases between the germline ends.

The chain is encoded by TRBV2 joined to TRBJ1-5; the D gene identity is not certain. The TCR sequence derives from a woman aged 25 to 39 in good health and CMV-seronegative. Sequenced material: PBMCs. The DNA reads TGTGCCAGCAGTGTCACAGACTACAATCAGCCCCAGCATTTT. This gives the protein CASSVTDYNQPQHF.